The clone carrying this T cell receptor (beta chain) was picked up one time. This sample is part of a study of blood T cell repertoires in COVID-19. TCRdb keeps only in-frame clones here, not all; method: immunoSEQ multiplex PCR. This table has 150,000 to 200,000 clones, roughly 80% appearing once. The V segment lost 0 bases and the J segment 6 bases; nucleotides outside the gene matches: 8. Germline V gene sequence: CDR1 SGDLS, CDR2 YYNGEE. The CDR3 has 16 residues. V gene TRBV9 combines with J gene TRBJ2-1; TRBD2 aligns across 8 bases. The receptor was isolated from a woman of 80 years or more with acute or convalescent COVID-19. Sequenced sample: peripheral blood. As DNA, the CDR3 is TGTGCCAGCAGCGTAGCTGTACTAGCGGAAGGCAATGAGCAGTTCTTC. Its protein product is CASSVAVLAEGNEQFF.